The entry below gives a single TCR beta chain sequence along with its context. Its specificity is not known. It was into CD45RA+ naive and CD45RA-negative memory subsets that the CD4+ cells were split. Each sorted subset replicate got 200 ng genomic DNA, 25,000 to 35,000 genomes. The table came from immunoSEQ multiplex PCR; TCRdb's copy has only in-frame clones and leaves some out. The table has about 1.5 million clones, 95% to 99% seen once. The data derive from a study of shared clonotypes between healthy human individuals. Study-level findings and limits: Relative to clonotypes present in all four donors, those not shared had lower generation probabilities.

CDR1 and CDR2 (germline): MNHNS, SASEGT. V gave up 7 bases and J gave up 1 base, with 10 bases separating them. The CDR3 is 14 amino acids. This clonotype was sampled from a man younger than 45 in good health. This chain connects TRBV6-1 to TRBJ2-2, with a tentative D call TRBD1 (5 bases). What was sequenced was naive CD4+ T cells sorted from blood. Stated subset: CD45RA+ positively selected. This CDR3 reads CASNRQKNTGELFF. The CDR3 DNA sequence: TGTGCCAGCAACAGACAGAAGAACACCGGGGAGCTGTTTTTT.